This T cell receptor (beta chain) was documented in a study of identical twins. Study-wide results and limits: The models systematically underestimated how much out-of-frame TCR alpha was shared in monozygotic twins.

Germline-derived CDR1 and CDR2 are SGDLS and YYNGEE. This CDR3 spans 14 amino acids. Germline trimming cut 3 bases from V and 8 bases from J; bases unmatched to any gene: 7. This clonotype turned up a few times. Its antigen is still unknown. One entry per CDR3 protein results from TCRdb running MiXCR on the 5' RACE reads. Counted here are 600,000 to 700,000 distinct CDR3 sequences, approximately 22% occurring once; the ten biggest clones make up around 4.5%. Another study also made use of these data, one on T cells expressing NK-cell markers.

This rearrangement joins TRBV9 to TRBJ2-1; TRBD2 aligns across 8 bases. Sequencing used PBMCs. The source of this sequence is a young woman in good health. The CDR3 is CASSAPRGVDEQFF. As DNA, the CDR3 is TGTGCCAGCAGCGCCCCGCGGGGGGTCGATGAGCAGTTCTTC.